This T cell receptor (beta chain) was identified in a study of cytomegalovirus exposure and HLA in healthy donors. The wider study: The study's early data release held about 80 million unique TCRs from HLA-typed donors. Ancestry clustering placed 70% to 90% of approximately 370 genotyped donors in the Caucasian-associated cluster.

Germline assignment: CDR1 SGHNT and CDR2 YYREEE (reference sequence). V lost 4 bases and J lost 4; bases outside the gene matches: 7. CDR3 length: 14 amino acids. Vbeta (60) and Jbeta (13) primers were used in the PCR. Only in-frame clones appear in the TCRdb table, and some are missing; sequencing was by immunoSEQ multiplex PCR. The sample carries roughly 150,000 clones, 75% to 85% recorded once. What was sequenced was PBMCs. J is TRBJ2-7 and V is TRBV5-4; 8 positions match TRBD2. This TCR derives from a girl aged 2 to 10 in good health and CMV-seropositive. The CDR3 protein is CASSPGTRRYEQYF. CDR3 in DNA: TGTGCCAGCAGCCCCGGGACTAGACGGTACGAGCAGTACTTC.